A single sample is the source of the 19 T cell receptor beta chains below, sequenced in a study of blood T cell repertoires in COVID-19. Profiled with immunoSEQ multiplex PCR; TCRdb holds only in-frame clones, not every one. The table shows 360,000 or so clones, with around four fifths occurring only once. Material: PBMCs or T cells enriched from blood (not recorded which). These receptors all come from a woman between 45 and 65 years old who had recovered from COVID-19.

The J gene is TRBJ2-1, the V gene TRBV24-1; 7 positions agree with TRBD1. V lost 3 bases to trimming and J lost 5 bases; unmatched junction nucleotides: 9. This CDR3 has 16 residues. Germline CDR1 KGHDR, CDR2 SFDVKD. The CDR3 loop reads CATSDPTPGQNNEQFF. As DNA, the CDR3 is TGTGCCACCAGTGATCCAACCCCGGGACAGAACAATGAGCAGTTCTTC.

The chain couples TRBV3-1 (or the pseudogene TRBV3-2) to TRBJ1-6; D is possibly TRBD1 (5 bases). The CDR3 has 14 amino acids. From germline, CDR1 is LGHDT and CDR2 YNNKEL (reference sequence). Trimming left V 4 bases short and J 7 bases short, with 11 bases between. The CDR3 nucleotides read TGTGCCAGCAGCCCACAGGCCCAAAATTCACCCCTCCACTTT. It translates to CASSPQAQNSPLHF.

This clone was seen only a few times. DNA for the CDR3: TGTGCCAGTAATCAAGGACAGGGATTCCATTCACCCCTCCACTTT. It is translated as CASNQGQGFHSPLHF. This rearrangement joins TRBV19 to TRBJ1-6, with TRBD1 identical over 8 bases. The CDR3 contains 15 residues. J lost 8 bases, V lost 7 bases, and 10 bases had no gene match. Germline V lookup: CDR1 LNHDA, CDR2 SQIVND (reference sequence).

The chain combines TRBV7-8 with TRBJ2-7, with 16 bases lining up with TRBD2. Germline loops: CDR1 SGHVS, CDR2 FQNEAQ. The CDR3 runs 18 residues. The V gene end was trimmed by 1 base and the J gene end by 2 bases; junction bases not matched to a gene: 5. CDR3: CASSLEGTSGRAPYEQYF. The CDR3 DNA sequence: TGTGCCAGCAGCTTAGAAGGGACTAGCGGGAGGGCCCCCTACGAGCAGTACTTC. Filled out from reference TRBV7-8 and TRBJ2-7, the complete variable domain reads GAGVSQSPRYKVAKRGQDVALRCDPISGHVSLFWYQQALGQGPEFLTYFQNEAQLDKSGLPSDRFFAERPEGSVSTLKIQRTQQEDSAVYLCASSLEGTSGRAPYEQYFGPGTRLTVT.

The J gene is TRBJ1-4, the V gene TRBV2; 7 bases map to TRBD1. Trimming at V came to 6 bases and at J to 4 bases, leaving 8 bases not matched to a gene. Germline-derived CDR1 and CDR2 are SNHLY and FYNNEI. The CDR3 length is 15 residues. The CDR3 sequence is CASRGQGQINEKLFF. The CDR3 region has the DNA TGTGCCAGCAGGGGCCAGGGACAGATTAATGAAAAACTGTTTTTT.

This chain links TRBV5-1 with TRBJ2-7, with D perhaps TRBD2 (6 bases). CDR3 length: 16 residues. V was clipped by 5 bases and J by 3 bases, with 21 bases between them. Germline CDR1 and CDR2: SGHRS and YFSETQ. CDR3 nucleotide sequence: TGCGCCAGCAGGGGGGGTCCAGGTGTCTCACTCTACGAGCAGTACTTC. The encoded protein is CASRGGPGVSLYEQYF.

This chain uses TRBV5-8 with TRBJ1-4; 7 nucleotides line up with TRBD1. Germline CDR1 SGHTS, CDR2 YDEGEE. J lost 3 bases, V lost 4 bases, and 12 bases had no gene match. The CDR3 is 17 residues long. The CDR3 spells CASSAHRGGWANEKLFF. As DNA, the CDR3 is TGTGCCAGCAGCGCCCACAGGGGAGGTTGGGCTAATGAAAAACTGTTTTTT.

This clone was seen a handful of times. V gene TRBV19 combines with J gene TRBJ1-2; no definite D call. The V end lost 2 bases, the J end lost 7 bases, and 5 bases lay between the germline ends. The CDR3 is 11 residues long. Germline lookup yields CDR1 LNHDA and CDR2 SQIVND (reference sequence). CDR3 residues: CASSIRSGYTF. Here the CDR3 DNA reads TGTGCCAGTAGTATAAGGAGTGGCTACACCTTC.

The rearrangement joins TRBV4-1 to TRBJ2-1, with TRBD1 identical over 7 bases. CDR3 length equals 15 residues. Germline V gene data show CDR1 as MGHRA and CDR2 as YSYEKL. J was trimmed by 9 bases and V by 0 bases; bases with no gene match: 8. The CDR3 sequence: CASSQEWTGIVEQFF. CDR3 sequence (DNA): TGCGCCAGCAGCCAAGAATGGACAGGAATTGTTGAGCAGTTCTTC.

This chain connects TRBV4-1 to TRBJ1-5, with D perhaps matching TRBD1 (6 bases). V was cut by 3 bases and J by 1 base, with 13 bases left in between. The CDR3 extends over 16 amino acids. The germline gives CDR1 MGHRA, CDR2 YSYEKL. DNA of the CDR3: TGCGCCAGCAGCCAGGTACAGGGTTGGAGCAATCAGCCCCAGCATTTT. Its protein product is CASSQVQGWSNQPQHF.

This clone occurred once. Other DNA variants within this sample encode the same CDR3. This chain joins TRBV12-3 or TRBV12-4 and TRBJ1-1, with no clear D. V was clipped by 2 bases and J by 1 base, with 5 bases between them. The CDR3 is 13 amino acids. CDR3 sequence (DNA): TGTGCCAGCAGTTTACCTCCGAACACTGAAGCTTTCTTT. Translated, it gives CASSLPPNTEAFF.

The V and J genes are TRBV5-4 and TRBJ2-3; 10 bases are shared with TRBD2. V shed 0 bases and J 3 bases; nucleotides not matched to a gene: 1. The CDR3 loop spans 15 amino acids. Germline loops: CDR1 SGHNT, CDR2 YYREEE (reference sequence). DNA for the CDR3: TGTGCCAGCAGCTTGGGTAGCGGGAGGACAGATACGCAGTATTTT. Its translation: CASSLGSGRTDTQYF.

The CDR3 nucleotides read TGTGCCAGCAGCTTAGCAGGGGCGGGTAATGAAAAACTGTTTTTT. Amino acid sequence: CASSLAGAGNEKLFF. V is TRBV11-2 and J is TRBJ1-4; D may be TRBD1 (6 bases). The CDR3 has 15 amino acids. Germline assignment: CDR1 SGHAT and CDR2 FQNNGV. V lost 1 base to trimming and J lost 4 bases, with 10 bases between them.

The CDR3, as DNA: TGTGCCAGCGAGTGGGGCCGCACAGATACGCAGTATTTT. Translating gives CASEWGRTDTQYF. The chain recombines TRBV7-2 with TRBJ2-3; D might be TRBD1 (5 bases). The CDR3 spans 13 residues. From germline, CDR1 is SGHTA and CDR2 FQGNSA. The V end was cut by 8 bases, the J end by 1 base, with 10 bases between.

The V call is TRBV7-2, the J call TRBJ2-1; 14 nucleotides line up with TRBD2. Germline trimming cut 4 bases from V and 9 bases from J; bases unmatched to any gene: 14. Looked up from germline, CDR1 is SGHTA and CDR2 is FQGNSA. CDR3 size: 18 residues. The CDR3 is CASSSPFGTSGSWSEQFF. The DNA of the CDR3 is TGTGCCAGCAGCTCGCCATTCGGGACTAGCGGGAGTTGGAGTGAGCAGTTCTTC.

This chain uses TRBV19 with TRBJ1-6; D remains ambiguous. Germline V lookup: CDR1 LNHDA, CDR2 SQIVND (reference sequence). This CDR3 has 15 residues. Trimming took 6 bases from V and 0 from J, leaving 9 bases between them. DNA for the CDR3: TGTGCCAGTAGGAGGGAGAGCTCCTATAATTCACCCCTCCACTTT. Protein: CASRRESSYNSPLHF.

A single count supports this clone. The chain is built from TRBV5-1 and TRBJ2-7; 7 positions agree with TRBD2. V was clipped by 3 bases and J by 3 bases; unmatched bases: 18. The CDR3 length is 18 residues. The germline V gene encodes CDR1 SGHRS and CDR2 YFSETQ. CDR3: CASSSGTTTPILRYEQYF. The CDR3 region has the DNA TGCGCCAGCAGCTCCGGGACTACCACTCCAATTCTACGCTACGAGCAGTACTTC.

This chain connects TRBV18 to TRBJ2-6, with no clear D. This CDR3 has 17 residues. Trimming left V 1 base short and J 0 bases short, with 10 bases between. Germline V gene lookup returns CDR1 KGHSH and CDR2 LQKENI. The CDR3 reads CASSPLLLLSGANVLTF. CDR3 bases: TGTGCCAGCTCACCACTTCTACTTCTCTCTGGGGCCAACGTCCTGACTTTC.

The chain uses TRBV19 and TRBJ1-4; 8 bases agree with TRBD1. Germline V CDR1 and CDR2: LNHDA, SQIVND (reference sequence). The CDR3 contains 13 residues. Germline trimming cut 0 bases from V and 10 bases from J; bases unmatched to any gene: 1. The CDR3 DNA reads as TGTGCCAGTAGTATAGACGGACAGGGAAAACTGTTTTTT. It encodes CASSIDGQGKLFF.